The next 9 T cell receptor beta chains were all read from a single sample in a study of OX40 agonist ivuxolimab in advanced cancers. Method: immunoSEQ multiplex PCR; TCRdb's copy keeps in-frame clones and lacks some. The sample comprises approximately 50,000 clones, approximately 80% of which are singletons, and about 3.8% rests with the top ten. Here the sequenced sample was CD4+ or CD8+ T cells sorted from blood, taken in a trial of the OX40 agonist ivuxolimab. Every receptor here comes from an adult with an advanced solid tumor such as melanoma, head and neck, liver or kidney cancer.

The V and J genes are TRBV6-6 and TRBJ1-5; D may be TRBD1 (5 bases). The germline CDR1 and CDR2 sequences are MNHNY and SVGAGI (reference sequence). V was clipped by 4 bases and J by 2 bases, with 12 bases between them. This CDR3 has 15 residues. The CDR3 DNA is TGTGCCAGCAGTTGGACGGGGGACGGCAATCAGCCCCAGCATTTT. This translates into CASSWTGDGNQPQHF.

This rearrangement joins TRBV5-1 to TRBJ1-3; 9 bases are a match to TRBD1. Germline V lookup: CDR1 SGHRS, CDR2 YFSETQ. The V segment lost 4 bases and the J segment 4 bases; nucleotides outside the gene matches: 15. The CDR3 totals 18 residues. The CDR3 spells CASSLVGRQGGSGNTIYF. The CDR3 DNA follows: TGCGCCAGCAGCCTCGTGGGGAGACAGGGGGGATCCGGAAACACCATATATTTT.

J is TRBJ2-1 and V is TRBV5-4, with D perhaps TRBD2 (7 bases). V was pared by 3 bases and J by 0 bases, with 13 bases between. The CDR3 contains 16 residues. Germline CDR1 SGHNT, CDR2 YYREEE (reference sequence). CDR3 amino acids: CASSSYGGLSYNEQFF. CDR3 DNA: TGTGCCAGCAGCTCATACGGGGGGCTCTCCTACAATGAGCAGTTCTTC.

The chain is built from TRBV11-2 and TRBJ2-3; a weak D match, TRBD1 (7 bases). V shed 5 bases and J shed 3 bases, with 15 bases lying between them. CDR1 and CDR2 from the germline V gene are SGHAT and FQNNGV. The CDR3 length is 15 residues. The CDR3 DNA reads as TGTGCCAGCAGCAAGCGACAGGGAGGTACAGATACGCAGTATTTT. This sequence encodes CASSKRQGGTDTQYF. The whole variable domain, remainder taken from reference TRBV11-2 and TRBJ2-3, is EAGVAQSPRYKIIEKRQSVAFWCNPISGHATLYWYQQILGQGPKLLIQFQNNGVVDDSQLPKDRFSAERLKGVDSTLKIQPAKLEDSAVYLCASSKRQGGTDTQYFGPGTRLTVL.

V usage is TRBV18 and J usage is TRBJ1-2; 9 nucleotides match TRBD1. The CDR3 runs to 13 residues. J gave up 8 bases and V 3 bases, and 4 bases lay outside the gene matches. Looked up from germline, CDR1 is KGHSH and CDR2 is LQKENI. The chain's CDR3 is CASSPGQGEGYTF. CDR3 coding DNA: TGTGCCAGCTCACCGGGACAGGGCGAGGGCTACACCTTC.

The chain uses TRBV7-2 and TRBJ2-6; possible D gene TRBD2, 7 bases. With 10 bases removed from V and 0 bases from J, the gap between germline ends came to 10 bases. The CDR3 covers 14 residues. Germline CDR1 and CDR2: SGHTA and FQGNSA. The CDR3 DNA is TGTGCCAAAAGGGGGGGCTCTGGGGCCAACGTCCTGACTTTC. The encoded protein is CAKRGGSGANVLTF.

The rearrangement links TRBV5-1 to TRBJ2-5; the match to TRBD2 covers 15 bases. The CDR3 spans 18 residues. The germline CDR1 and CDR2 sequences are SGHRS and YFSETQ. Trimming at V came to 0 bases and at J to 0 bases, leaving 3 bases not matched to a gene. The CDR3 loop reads CASSLAGTSGGNQETQYF. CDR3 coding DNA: TGCGCCAGCAGCTTGGCCGGGACTAGCGGGGGGAACCAAGAGACCCAGTACTTC.

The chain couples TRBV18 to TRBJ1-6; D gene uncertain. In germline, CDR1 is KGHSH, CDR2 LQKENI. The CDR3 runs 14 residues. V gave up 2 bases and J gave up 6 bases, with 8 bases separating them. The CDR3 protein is CASSPTQTNSPLHF. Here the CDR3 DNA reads TGTGCCAGCTCACCAACACAGACTAATTCACCCCTCCACTTT. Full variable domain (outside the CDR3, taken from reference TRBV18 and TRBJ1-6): NAGVMQNPRHLVRRRGQEARLRCSPMKGHSHVYWYRQLPEEGLKFMVYLQKENIIDESGMPKERFSAEFPKEGPSILRIQQVVRGDSAAYFCASSPTQTNSPLHFGNGTRLTVT.

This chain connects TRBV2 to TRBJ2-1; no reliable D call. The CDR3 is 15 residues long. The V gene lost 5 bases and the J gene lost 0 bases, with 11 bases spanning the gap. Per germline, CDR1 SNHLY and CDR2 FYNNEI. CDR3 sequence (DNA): TGTGCCAGCAGTCTCTACGAAGGCTCCTACAATGAGCAGTTCTTC. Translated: CASSLYEGSYNEQFF.